Listed here is a single T cell receptor beta chain. This record comes from a study of blood T cell repertoires in COVID-19. Across the study: Samples of COVID-19 (acute and convalescent) were obtained from the United States, Italy and Spain. T cells, B-cell-depleted T cells, or PBMCs provided the cDNA or gDNA that served as material.

J gave up 5 bases and V 6 bases, and 9 bases lay outside the gene matches. Germline CDR1 reads KGHDR; CDR2 reads SFDVKD. CDR3 length: 16 residues. Clones were read by immunoSEQ multiplex PCR, and TCRdb kept only the in-frame ones, dropping some. The top ten hold around 6.6% of the sample, which has nearly 200,000 clones, more than 70% seen once. The TCR sequence derives from a woman between 40 and 50 years old who had recovered from COVID-19. The specimen was peripheral blood. This rearrangement joins TRBV24-1 to TRBJ2-5; 12 bases align to TRBD1. CDR3 DNA sequence: TGTGCCACCAGTTCTTTAGGGACAGGGGGCGCGGAGACCCAGTACTTC. It translates to CATSSLGTGGAETQYF.